The rows below give T cell receptor beta chains drawn from one sample of a study of shared clonotypes between healthy human individuals. Repertoires were generated with immunoSEQ multiplex PCR, while TCRdb's copy carries only in-frame clones and drops some. The repertoire has around 2,000,000 clones, 85% to 95% of them found once; the top ten carry roughly 1%. The sample was naive CD8+ T cells sorted from blood. The receptors were gathered from a man aged 18 to 30 in good health. Both conserved end residues are part of each CDR3. The D gene is left open where the match is weak. Not every row has a clone size; where given, it reads once, few, many or a size class.

V gene	clone size	D gene	J gene	CDR3 protein	CDR3 DNA
TRBV5-6	once	NA	TRBJ1-2	CASSLAEGYGYTF	TGTGCCAGCAGCTTGGCCGAAGGCTATGGCTACACCTTC
TRBV13	NA	TRBD1	TRBJ2-7	CASSMTGDYEQYF	TGTGCCAGCAGCATGACAGGGGACTACGAGCAGTACTTC
TRBV6-1	NA	NA	TRBJ2-7	CASSVRGASYEQYF	TGTGCCAGCAGCGTACGCGGGGCCTCCTACGAGCAGTACTTC
TRBV6-1	NA	TRBD2	TRBJ2-7	CASSRRTSTYEQYF	TGTGCCAGCAGTCGAAGGACTAGCACCTACGAGCAGTACTTC
TRBV28	once	NA	TRBJ2-6	CASSFAGANVLTF	TGTGCCAGCAGTTTTGCCGGGGCCAACGTCCTGACTTTC
TRBV5-1	NA	TRBD2	TRBJ2-1	CASSLRGSSYNEQFF	TGCGCCAGCAGCTTACGCGGGAGCTCCTACAATGAGCAGTTCTTC
TRBV27	NA	NA	TRBJ1-2	CASSPTGETNYGYTF	TGTGCCAGCAGTCCCACCGGGGAGACTAACTATGGCTACACCTTC
TRBV2	NA	TRBD2	TRBJ2-3	CASLEKTSGDGDTQYF	TGTGCCAGCCTCGAGAAGACTAGCGGGGATGGGGATACGCAGTATTTT
TRBV5-4	NA	TRBD1	TRBJ1-2	CASSPGQGKSGYTF	TGTGCCAGCAGCCCGGGACAGGGTAAAAGTGGCTACACCTTC
TRBV27	NA	NA	TRBJ1-1	CASSLSVLSLNTEAFF	TGTGCCAGCAGTTTATCAGTGCTGAGTCTGAACACTGAAGCTTTCTTT
TRBV4-3	NA	NA	TRBJ1-4	CASSRLATGGTPTNEKLFF	TGCGCCAGCAGCCGACTTGCCACAGGTGGTACTCCAACTAATGAAAAACTGTTTTTT
TRBV5-4	NA	NA	TRBJ2-7	CASSLDGEAYEQYF	TGTGCCAGCAGCTTGGATGGGGAGGCCTACGAGCAGTACTTC
TRBV10-3	NA	TRBD1	TRBJ2-7	CAISEIGTGEGTYEQYF	TGTGCCATCAGTGAGATCGGGACAGGGGAGGGCACCTACGAGCAGTACTTC
TRBV4-1	NA	NA	TRBJ1-5	CASSQERGVQPQHF	TGCGCCAGCAGCCAAGAAAGGGGGGTTCAGCCCCAGCATTTT
TRBV7-9	NA	NA	TRBJ1-4	CASSLIGQGGEKLFF	TGTGCCAGCAGCTTAATTGGTCAGGGTGGAGAAAAACTGTTTTTT
TRBV2	NA	TRBD1	TRBJ2-4	CASSLPTGALPIAKNIQYF	TGTGCCAGCAGTCTCCCGACAGGGGCCTTACCTATAGCCAAAAACATTCAGTACTTC
TRBV10-2	NA	TRBD1	TRBJ2-5	CASSEMTQGETQYF	TGCGCCAGCAGTGAAATGACACAGGGGGAGACCCAGTACTTC
TRBV19	NA	TRBD2	TRBJ2-1	CASSWTSEYYNEQFF	TGTGCCAGTAGCTGGACTAGCGAGTACTACAATGAGCAGTTCTTC
TRBV6-5	NA	NA	TRBJ1-2	CASSYSMDRLNGYTF	TGTGCCAGCAGTTACTCCATGGACCGCTTGAATGGCTACACCTTC
TRBV11-3	NA	NA	TRBJ2-7	CASSFGQSYEQYF	TGTGCCAGCAGCTTCGGGCAGAGTTACGAGCAGTACTTC
TRBV6-6	NA	TRBD1	TRBJ2-7	CASSYWDSPSPYEQYF	TGTGCCAGCAGTTACTGGGACAGCCCATCTCCCTACGAGCAGTACTTC
TRBV5-1	NA	TRBD1	TRBJ1-4	CASSPRQGDEKLFF	TGCGCCAGCAGCCCCAGACAGGGTGATGAAAAACTGTTTTTT
TRBV23-1	once	TRBD1	TRBJ2-7	CASSPRRGTGVYEQYF	TGCGCCAGCAGTCCGCGGCGAGGGACAGGAGTCTACGAGCAGTACTTC
TRBV28	NA	NA	TRBJ2-7	CASSLGDEQYF	TGTGCCAGCAGTTTAGGGGACGAGCAGTACTTC
TRBV7-6	NA	TRBD1	TRBJ2-7	CASSLETGQVSSYEQYF	TGTGCCAGCAGCTTAGAAACGGGACAGGTGTCCTCCTACGAGCAGTACTTC
TRBV27	NA	NA	TRBJ2-5	CASSLFGEETQYF	TGTGCCAGCAGTTTATTCGGGGAGGAGACCCAGTACTTC
TRBV27	NA	NA	TRBJ1-6	CASSLSSSPLHF	TGTGCCAGCAGTTTATCATCCTCACCCCTCCACTTT
TRBV30	NA	TRBD1	TRBJ2-7	CAWNPPRTGAYEQYF	TGTGCCTGGAACCCCCCACGGACAGGGGCCTACGAGCAGTACTTC
TRBV7-8	NA	TRBD2	TRBJ2-1	CASSLGVAGGLVNEQFF	TGTGCCAGCAGCTTGGGCGTCGCGGGAGGGCTGGTTAATGAGCAGTTCTTC
TRBV10-3	NA	NA	TRBJ2-7	CAISDRTEQTQEQYF	TGTGCCATCAGTGACAGGACAGAGCAAACCCAAGAGCAGTACTTC
TRBV6-1	NA	TRBD2	TRBJ2-7	CATQREGPYEQYF	TGTGCCACGCAGCGGGAGGGCCCTTACGAGCAGTACTTC
TRBV6-5	NA	TRBD1	TRBJ2-7	CASSYEDRGYEQYF	TGTGCCAGCAGTTACGAGGACAGGGGTTACGAGCAGTACTTC
TRBV29-1	NA	NA	TRBJ1-5	CSVEDTSRRTEVKPQHF	TGCAGCGTTGAAGACACTTCCCGGAGGACAGAGGTAAAGCCCCAGCATTTT
TRBV27	NA	NA	TRBJ1-2	CASSLGYRVGDGYTF	TGTGCCAGCAGTTTAGGTTACAGGGTAGGAGACGGCTACACCTTC
TRBV5-6	NA	NA	TRBJ2-4	CASSLSLKNIQYF	TGTGCCAGCAGCTTGTCTCTGAAAAACATTCAGTACTTC
TRBV5-1	once	TRBD1	TRBJ2-7	CASSTHPGTGAYEQYF	TGCGCCAGCAGCACGCACCCCGGGACAGGGGCCTACGAGCAGTACTTC
TRBV27	few	NA	TRBJ1-4	CASSQWGGLNEKLFF	TGTGCCAGCAGTCAATGGGGGGGTTTGAATGAAAAACTGTTTTTT
TRBV27	NA	TRBD1	TRBJ2-1	CASSITGGYNEQFF	TGTGCCAGCAGCATCACAGGGGGCTACAATGAGCAGTTCTTC
TRBV11-2	NA	TRBD1	TRBJ1-2	CASSLGGTGAVGYTF	TGTGCCAGCAGCTTAGGCGGGACAGGGGCGGTTGGCTACACCTTC
TRBV27	NA	NA	TRBJ1-5	CASSFYSNQPQHF	TGTGCCAGCAGCTTTTATAGCAATCAGCCCCAGCATTTT
TRBV9	NA	NA	TRBJ1-3	CASSVQGTSGNTIYF	TGTGCCAGCAGCGTCCAGGGGACATCTGGAAACACCATATATTTT
TRBV7-6	NA	NA	TRBJ1-6	CASSLVSGGGNSPLHF	TGTGCCAGCAGCTTAGTGTCGGGGGGCGGTAATTCACCCCTCCACTTT
TRBV6-1	NA	NA	TRBJ1-5	CASSEFGVGNQPQHF	TGTGCCAGCAGTGAATTTGGGGTCGGGAATCAGCCCCAGCATTTT